This T cell receptor beta chain was profiled in a study of T-cell memory formation after mild COVID-19. The CDR3 sequence is 14 residues long. After removal of 2 bases from V and 5 bases from J, the junction contained 6 bases not matched to a gene. Looked up from germline, CDR1 is MGHRA and CDR2 is YSYEKL. Using constant-segment primers, 5'RACE produced TCR alpha and TCR beta cDNA libraries carrying sample barcodes and UMIs. TCRdb reanalysed the 5' RACE reads using MiXCR and keeps one entry per CDR3 protein. In the table there are around 390,000 distinct CDR3 sequences, about 15% of which are singletons.

The receptor was isolated from a man aged 18-30 years who had mild COVID-19 (a few samples of this study predate the infection). Cell type and time point are not known. The V call is TRBV4-1, the J call TRBJ2-7; 7 bases line up with TRBD1. The sequencing sample was made of PBMCs or a T cell subset sorted from them (not recorded which). CDR3 residues: CASSQTGEMDEQYF. As DNA, the CDR3 is TGCGCCAGCAGCCAAACAGGGGAAATGGACGAGCAGTACTTC.